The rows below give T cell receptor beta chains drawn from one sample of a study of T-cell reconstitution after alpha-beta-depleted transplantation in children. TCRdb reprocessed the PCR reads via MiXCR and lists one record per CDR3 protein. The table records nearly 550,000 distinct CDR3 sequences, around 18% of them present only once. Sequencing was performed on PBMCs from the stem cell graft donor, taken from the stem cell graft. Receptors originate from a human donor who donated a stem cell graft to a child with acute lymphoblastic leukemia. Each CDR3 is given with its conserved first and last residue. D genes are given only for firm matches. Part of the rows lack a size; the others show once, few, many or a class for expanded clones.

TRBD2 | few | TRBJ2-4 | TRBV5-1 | TGCGCCAGCAGCTCGGGCGTAGCGGGAGGGAACATTCAGTACTTC | CASSSGVAGGNIQYF
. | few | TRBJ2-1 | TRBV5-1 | TGCGCCAGCAGCTTGATTTCTAGCGAGTCCTACAATGAGCAGTTCTTC | CASSLISSESYNEQFF
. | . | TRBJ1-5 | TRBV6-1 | TGTGCCAGCAGGGCGCTAGATAGCAATCAGCCCCAGCATTTT | CASRALDSNQPQHF
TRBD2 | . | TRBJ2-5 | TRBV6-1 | TGTGCCAGCAGTAGTGTAGCGGGAGGAGGAGAGACCCAGTACTTC | CASSSVAGGGETQYF
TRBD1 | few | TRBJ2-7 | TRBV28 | TGTGCCAGCAGTTTTGAGCGGTATACAGGGGACTACGAGCAGTACTTC | CASSFERYTGDYEQYF
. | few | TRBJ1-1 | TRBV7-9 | TGTGCCAGCAGCGACTACCGCTCGACGGGGTCGAACACTGAAGCTTTCTTT | CASSDYRSTGSNTEAFF
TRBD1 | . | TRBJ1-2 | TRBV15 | TGTGCCACCAGCTCCAGACAGGGGCACTATGGCTACACCTTC | CATSSRQGHYGYTF
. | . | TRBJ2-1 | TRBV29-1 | TGCAGCGTTGGTGGTCTCCTTGGGGATGAGCAGTTCTTC | CSVGGLLGDEQFF
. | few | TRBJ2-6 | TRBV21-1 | TGTGCCAGCAGCAAGAAGGGGACAGGGGCGAGCACCATGGGGGCCAACGTCCTGACTTTC | CASSKKGTGASTMGANVLTF
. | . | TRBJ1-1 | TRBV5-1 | TGCGCCAGCAGCTTGGGTGGGGACGCTGAAGCTTTCTTT | CASSLGGDAEAFF
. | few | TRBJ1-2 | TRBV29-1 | TGCAGCGACGGGACTCTCTATGGCTACACCTTC | CSDGTLYGYTF
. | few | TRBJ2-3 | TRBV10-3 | TGTGCCATCAGCAGGGCCACAGATACGCAGTATTTT | CAISRATDTQYF
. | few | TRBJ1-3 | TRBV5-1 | TGCGCCAGCAGCTTGGCAGGTTTACCAAGAAACACCATATATTTT | CASSLAGLPRNTIYF
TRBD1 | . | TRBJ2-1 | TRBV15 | TGTGCCACCAGCAAAGACAGGGCCAATGAGCAGTTCTTC | CATSKDRANEQFF
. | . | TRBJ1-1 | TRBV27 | TGTGCCAGCACTATTACAGTTATATCTCGGAAGGGTATGAACACTGAAGCTTTCTTT | CASTITVISRKGMNTEAFF
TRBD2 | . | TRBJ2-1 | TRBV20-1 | TGCAGCCCCTGGACTAGCGGTAACAATGAGCAGTTCTTC | CSPWTSGNNEQFF
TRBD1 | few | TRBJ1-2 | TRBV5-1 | TGCGCCAGCAGCTTGCAGGGGGGCAGGGGCCGCTATGGCTACACCTTC | CASSLQGGRGRYGYTF
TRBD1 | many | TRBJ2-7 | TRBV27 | TGTGCCAGCAGTTGGGGCACAGGGGCCTACGAGCAGTACTTC | CASSWGTGAYEQYF
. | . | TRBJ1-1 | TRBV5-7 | TGTGCCAGCACCTGGTGGACAGCCAACACTGAAGCTTTCTTT | CASTWWTANTEAFF
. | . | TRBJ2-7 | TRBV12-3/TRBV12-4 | TGTGCCAGCAGCCAGGGGAGGGAGTGGAACTACGAGCGGTACTTC | CASSQGREWNYERYF
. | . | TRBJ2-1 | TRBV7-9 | TGTGCCAGCAGCTTCTTTCTTGGGAATGAGCAGTTCTTC | CASSFFLGNEQFF
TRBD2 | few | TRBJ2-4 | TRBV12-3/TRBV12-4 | TGTGCCATCCTACTTGCGGGAGCGTTTCGGGTGTACTTC | CAILLAGAFRVYF
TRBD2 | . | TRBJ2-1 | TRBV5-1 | TGCGCCAGCAGCTCGCGACTACCGGGACTAGCGGTTTACAATGAGCAGTTCTTC | CASSSRLPGLAVYNEQFF
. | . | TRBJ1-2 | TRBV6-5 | TGTGCCAGCAGTTACACGGTGAACTATGGCTACACCTTC | CASSYTVNYGYTF
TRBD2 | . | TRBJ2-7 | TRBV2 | TGTGACAGCAGTGGGGGACTAGAAGGAATTCGAGGCGAGCAGTACTTC | CDSSGGLEGIRGEQYF
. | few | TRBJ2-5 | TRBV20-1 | TGCAGTGCTAGGGTTTTACTTTCAGAGACCCAGTACTTC | CSARVLLSETQYF
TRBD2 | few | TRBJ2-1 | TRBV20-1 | TGCAGTGCTAGAGAGGCAGGCGGGGGGTACAATGAGCAGTTCTTC | CSAREAGGGYNEQFF
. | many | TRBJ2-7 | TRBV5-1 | TGCGCCAGCAGCTTGGGACCCAGCTCCTACGAGCAGTACTTC | CASSLGPSSYEQYF
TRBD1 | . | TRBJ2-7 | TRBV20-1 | TGCAGTGCTAGAGGCGGACAGGACCACGAGCAGTACTTC | CSARGGQDHEQYF
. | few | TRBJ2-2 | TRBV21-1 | TGTGCCAGCAGCATAAGAGCGCAGGTCGGGGAGCTGTTTTTT | CASSIRAQVGELFF
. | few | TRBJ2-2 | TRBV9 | TGTGCCAGCAGCGTAAACGGGGCCGGGGAGCTGTTTTTT | CASSVNGAGELFF
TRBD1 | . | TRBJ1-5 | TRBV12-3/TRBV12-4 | TGTGCCAGCAGCCTGGGACAGGGGGTGGCTCAGCCCCAGCATTTT | CASSLGQGVAQPQHF
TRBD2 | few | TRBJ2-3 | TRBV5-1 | TGCGCCAGCAGCGAGGGACTAGCGGGAGGGAACCCGAGCACAGATACGCAGTATTTT | CASSEGLAGGNPSTDTQYF
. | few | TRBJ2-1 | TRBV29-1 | TGCAGCGTTGCTGGGGACACCGTGAAGCAGTTCTTC | CSVAGDTVKQFF
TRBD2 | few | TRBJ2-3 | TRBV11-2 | TGTGCCAGCAGCGCCCTCAGCGGGAACTCAGATACGCAGTATTTT | CASSALSGNSDTQYF
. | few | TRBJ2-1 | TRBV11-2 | TGTGCCAGCAGCCCAACTATTTGGGGTGAGGGCCAGAATGAGCAGTTCTTC | CASSPTIWGEGQNEQFF
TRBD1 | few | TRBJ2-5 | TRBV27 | TGTGCCAGCAGTTCGACAGGGACGGAGACCCAGTACTTC | CASSSTGTETQYF
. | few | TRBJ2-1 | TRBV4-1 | TGCGCCAGCAGCCAAGATCATAAGCCCCCCCTCAACAATGAGCAGTTCTTC | CASSQDHKPPLNNEQFF
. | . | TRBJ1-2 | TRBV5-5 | TGTGCCAGCAGCTTGGTACCAGCCAATAACTATGGCTACACCTTC | CASSLVPANNYGYTF
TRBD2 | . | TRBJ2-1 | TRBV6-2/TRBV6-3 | TGTGCCAGCAGGCCGGGACTAGCGGGAGGTCGGGAGCAGTTCTTC | CASRPGLAGGREQFF
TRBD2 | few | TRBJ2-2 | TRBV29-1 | TGCAGCGTTGATTCGGGGAGGGTGAATACCGGGGAGCTGTTTTTT | CSVDSGRVNTGELFF
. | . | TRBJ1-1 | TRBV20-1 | TGCAGTGCTCCGATAGGGGGGCTGGACACTGAAGCTTTCTTT | CSAPIGGLDTEAFF
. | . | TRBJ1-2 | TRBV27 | TGTGCCAGCAGTCCCCTGGGGTCCGGGGAGGAGCACTATGGCTACACCTTC | CASSPLGSGEEHYGYTF
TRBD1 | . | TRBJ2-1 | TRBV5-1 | TGCGCCAGCAGCTGGGACAGGGGCAGCTCCTACAATGAGCAGTTCTTC | CASSWDRGSSYNEQFF
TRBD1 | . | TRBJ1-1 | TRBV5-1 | TGCGCCAGCAGCCGGGGAAGCGGCAGGGGGACTGAAGCTTTCTTT | CASSRGSGRGTEAFF
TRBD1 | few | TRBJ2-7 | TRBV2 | TGTGCCAGCAGTGATGGGACAGGGGTCTACGAGCAGTACTTC | CASSDGTGVYEQYF
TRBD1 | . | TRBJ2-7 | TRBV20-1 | TGCAGTGCGGCCAGGGACAGGGTAGACGAGCAGTACTTC | CSAARDRVDEQYF
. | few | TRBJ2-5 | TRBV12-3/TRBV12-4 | TGTGCCAGCAGTGTCCTGACGGACCAAGAGACCCAGTACTTC | CASSVLTDQETQYF
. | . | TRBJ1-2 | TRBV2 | TGTGCCAGCAGTGCTCCCAATGGCTACACCTTC | CASSAPNGYTF
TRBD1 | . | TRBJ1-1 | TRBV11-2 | TGTGCCAGCAGCCTAGGACAGGTAGTTAACACTGAAGCTTTCTTT | CASSLGQVVNTEAFF
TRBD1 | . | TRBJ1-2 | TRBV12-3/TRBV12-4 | TGTGCCAGCAGCGAAACAGGGGTGAAGGACTATGGCTACACCTTC | CASSETGVKDYGYTF
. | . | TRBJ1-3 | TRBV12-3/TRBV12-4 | TGTGCCAGCAGTTTTAAAGTTGGGGGAAACACCATATATTTT | CASSFKVGGNTIYF
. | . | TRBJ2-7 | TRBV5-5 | TGTGCCAGCAGCTTGGCAGGGCCTTCAAACCAGGAGCAGTACTTC | CASSLAGPSNQEQYF
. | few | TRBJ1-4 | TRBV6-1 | TGTGCCAGCAGTCCAGAGGGGTCGACTAATGAAAAACTGTTTTTT | CASSPEGSTNEKLFF
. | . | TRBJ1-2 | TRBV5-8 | TGTGCCAGCAGCTTGATGGGGGTCGGTGGCTACACCTTC | CASSLMGVGGYTF